Here is one TCR beta chain with its context. TCRdb's table, derived via immunoSEQ multiplex PCR, lists solely in-frame clones and lacks some. The data show some 70,000 clones, around nine tenths seen once. This sample is part of a study of blood T cell repertoires in COVID-19. The CDR3 runs to 14 residues. Between the trimmed V and J ends, which lost 5 bases and 0 bases, there was a span of 11 bases. The germline CDR1 and CDR2 sequences are SGHNT and YYREEE (reference sequence). The sequence came from a woman between 45 and 60 years old with COVID-19, enrolled during active disease. Sequenced input: peripheral blood. The chain employs TRBV5-4 and TRBJ2-5; no clear D. CDR3 coding DNA: TGTGCCAGCAGTTCCTTTGCGCACCAAGAGACCCAGTACTTC. Its protein is CASSSFAHQETQYF.